Listed below are T cell receptor beta chains from one sample, sequenced in a study of T-cell reconstitution after alpha-beta-depleted transplantation in children. TCRdb processed the PCR reads anew with MiXCR; each CDR3 protein has one entry. The repertoire has a few hundred thousand distinct CDR3 sequences, approximately 12% of them found once; the top ten carry less than 6.5%. The sequencing used PBMCs from the stem cell graft donor, collected from the stem cell graft. These receptors all come from a human donor who donated a stem cell graft to a child with combined immunodeficiency. Both conserved end residues are part of each CDR3.

cdr3_length v_call cdr3_aa
13 TRBV7-9 CASSSQGLGEAFF
13 TRBV10-3 CAASREGPNEQFF
13 TRBV13 CASSLDGTGELFF
15 TRBV18 CASSPQGASPYEQYF
14 TRBV2 CASSELLGGGELFF
15 TRBV6-1 CASSLGQGGTYEQYF
17 TRBV7-3 CASSAVQGAGSTDTQYF
19 TRBV6-1 CASSAPGLAGSPTSYEQYF
14 TRBV7-6 CASSLRTGVDEQYF
16 TRBV24-1 CATSDRDIQSYNEQFF
16 TRBV12-3/TRBV12-4 CASSLGETGLSYGYTF
14 TRBV27 CASSLTQGSYGYTF
16 TRBV11-2 CASSSQGPLITDTQYF
16 TRBV2 CASRETSGTSYNEQFF
13 TRBV12-3/TRBV12-4 CASSRGRDNEQFF
15 TRBV28 CASSSPGLEEETQYF
15 TRBV9 CASSVRGRVPDTQYF
15 TRBV9 CASSVLAGWYNEQFF
14 TRBV20-1 CSARRGRLGGEQYF
13 TRBV20-1 CSARDVTNEKLFF
18 TRBV9 CASSPGLAGGTSTDTQYF
17 TRBV30 CAWSGLAGGSSYNEQFF
13 TRBV19 CASRGIGFNEQFF
13 TRBV25-1 CASSRDRVGEQFF
16 TRBV4-2 CASSQDRLAGIYEQYF
16 TRBV9 CASSVDPDRVHYGYTF
15 TRBV11-2 CASRTGGGTNYGYTF
17 TRBV15 CATSRVVAGVKSDTQYF
17 TRBV24-1 CATSDPSGIGEQETQYF
12 TRBV29-1 CSVMDRADEQFF
16 TRBV28 CASRSFGGTGTDTQYF
16 TRBV15 CATSRDPGVGGNTIYF
20 TRBV6-2/TRBV6-3 CASSYSATPGQGILSYEQYF
14 TRBV4-3 CASSQGRQGHGYTF
15 TRBV2 CASSDASGVTDTQYF
14 TRBV18 CASSQGFDSYEQYF
14 TRBV7-2 CASSLDPSGNTIYF
19 TRBV4-3 CASSQAPGLAGENTGELFF
12 TRBV30 CAWDRGLYEQYF
16 TRBV12-3/TRBV12-4 CASSLKLAGASYEQYF
15 TRBV9 CASRYRQAMGYGYTF
14 TRBV5-1 CASSPIGPRGEQYF
16 TRBV7-8 CASSRASGTYTDTQYF
15 TRBV24-1 CATSDKDRVEETQYF
15 TRBV7-3 CASSWQGGENTEAFF
15 TRBV5-8 CASSLSGRKRNEQFF
14 TRBV12-3/TRBV12-4 CASSLGLQGTEAFF
15 TRBV7-9 CASSSGGGDYTEAFF
13 TRBV28 CASSSTTTDTQYF
14 TRBV12-3/TRBV12-4 CASSLHSVGEKLFF
15 TRBV12-3/TRBV12-4 CASTPRGNSGNTIYF
14 TRBV9 CASSVAGDHLGQYF